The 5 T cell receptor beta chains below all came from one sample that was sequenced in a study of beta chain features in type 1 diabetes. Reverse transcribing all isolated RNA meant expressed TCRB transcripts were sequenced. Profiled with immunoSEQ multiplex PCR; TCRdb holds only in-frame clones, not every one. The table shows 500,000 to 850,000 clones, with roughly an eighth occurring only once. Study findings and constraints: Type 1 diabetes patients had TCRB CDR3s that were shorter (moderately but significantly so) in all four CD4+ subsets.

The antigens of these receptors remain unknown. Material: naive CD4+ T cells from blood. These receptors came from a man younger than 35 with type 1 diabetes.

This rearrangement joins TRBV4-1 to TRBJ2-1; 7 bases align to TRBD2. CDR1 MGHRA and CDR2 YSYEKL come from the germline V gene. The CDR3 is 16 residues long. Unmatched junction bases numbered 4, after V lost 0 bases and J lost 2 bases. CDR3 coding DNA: TGCGCCAGCAGCCAAGACAGCGGGGCGGCCTACAATGAGCAGTTCTTC. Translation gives CASSQDSGAAYNEQFF.

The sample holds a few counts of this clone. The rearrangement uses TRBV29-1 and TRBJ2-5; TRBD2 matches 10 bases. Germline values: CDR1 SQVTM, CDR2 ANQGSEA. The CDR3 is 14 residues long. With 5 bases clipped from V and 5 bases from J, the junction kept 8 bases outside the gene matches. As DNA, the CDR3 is TGCAGCGTTAGAGCGGGAGGGCAGGGTGAGACCCAGTACTTC. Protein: CSVRAGGQGETQYF.

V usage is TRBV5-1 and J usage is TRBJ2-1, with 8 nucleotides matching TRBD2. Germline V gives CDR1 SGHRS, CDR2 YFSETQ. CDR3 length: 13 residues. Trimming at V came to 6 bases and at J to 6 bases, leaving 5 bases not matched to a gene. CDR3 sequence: CASTFREGNEQFF. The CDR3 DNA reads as TGCGCCAGCACCTTCCGGGAGGGCAATGAGCAGTTCTTC.

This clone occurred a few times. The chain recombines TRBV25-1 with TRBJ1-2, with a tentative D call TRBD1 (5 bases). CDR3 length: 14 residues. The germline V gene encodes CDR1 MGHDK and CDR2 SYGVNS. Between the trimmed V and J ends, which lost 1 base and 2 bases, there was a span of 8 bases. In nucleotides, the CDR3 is TGTGCCAGCAGTGAATTTGGACACAACTATGGCTACACCTTC. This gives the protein CASSEFGHNYGYTF.

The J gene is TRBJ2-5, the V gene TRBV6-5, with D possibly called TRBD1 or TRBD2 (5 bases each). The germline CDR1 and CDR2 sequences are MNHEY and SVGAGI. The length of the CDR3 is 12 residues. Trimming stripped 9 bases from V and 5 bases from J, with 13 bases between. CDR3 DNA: TGTGCCAGTTATGGCTGGGGGGAGACCCAGTACTTC. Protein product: CASYGWGETQYF.